This record looks at one T cell receptor (beta chain) sequence and its context. Its antigen is unidentified. This entry is derived from a study of post-analysis software for immune sequencing data. This CDR3 is built from 15 residues. Germline CDR1 is SGHTA and CDR2 is FQGNSA. Unique molecular identifiers featured in each of the TCR beta cDNA libraries. Each CDR3 protein is one row after TCRdb ran MiXCR on the PCR reads. This table has about 210,000 distinct CDR3 sequences, over 25% appearing once. The study's findings and limits: Elevated frequency relative to controls characterized roughly five TRBV segments in patients, TRBV5-6, TRBV5-1 and TRBV20-1 among them. Co-batched samples clustered tightly together by F measure.

The receptor's source is a girl under 18 with multiple sclerosis. Sequencing input: blood. This chain links TRBV7-2 with TRBJ2-4, with 7 bases fitting TRBD2. The end of the DNA aligns better with TRBJ2-7, so the J call may be wrong. The CDR3 DNA reads TGTGCCAGCAGCTTAACGGGTAGCGGGTACTACGAGCAGTACTTC. Protein sequence: CASSLTGSGYYEQYF.